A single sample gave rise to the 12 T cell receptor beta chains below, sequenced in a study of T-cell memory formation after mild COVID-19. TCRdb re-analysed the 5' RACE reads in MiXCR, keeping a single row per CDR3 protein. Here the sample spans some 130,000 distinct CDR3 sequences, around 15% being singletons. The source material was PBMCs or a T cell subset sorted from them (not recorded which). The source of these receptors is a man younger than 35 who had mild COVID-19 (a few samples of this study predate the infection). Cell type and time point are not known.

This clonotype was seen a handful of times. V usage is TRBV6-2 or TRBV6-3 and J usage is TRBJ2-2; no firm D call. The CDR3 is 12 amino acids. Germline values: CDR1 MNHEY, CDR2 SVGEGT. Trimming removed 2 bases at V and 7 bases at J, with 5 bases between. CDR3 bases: TGTGCCAGCAGTTACCACCTCGGGGAGCTGTTTTTT. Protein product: CASSYHLGELFF.

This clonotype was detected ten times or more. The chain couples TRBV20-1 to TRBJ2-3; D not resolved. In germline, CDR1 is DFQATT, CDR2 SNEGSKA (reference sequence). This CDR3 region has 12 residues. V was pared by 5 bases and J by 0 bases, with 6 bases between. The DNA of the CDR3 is TGCAGTGCTCAAACTAGCACAGATACGCAGTATTTT. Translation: CSAQTSTDTQYF.

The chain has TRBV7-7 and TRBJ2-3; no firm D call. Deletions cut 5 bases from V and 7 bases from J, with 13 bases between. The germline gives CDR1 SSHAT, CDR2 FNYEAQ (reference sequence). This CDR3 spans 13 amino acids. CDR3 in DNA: TGTGCCAGCAGCCCCGGAATGGTGAATACGCAGTATTTT. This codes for CASSPGMVNTQYF.

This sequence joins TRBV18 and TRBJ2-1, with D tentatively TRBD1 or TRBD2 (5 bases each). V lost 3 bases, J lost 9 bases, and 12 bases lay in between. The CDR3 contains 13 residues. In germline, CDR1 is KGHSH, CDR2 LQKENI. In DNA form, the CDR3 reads TGTGCCAGCTCACCCGCGAAAGGGACTGAGCAGTTCTTC. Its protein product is CASSPAKGTEQFF.

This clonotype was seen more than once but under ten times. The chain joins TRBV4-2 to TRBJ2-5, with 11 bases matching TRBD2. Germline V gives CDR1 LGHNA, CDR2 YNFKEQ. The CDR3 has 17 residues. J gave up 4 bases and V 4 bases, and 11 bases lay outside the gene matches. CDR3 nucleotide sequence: TGTGCCAGCAGCCTCCGTGGACCGACTAGCGGGGTAGAGACCCAGTACTTC. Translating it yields CASSLRGPTSGVETQYF.

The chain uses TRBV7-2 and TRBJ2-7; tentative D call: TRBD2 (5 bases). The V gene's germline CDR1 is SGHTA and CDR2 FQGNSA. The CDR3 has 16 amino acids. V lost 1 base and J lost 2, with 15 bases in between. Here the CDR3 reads CASSLGGRALAYEQYF. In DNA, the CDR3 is TGTGCCAGCAGCTTAGGAGGGCGCGCACTCGCCTACGAGCAGTACTTC. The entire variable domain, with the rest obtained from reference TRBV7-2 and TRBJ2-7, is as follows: GAGVSQSPSNKVTEKGKDVELRCDPISGHTALYWYRQSLGQGLEFLIYFQGNSAPDKSGLPSDRFSAERTGGSVSTLTIQRTQQEDSAVYLCASSLGGRALAYEQYFGPGTRLTVT.

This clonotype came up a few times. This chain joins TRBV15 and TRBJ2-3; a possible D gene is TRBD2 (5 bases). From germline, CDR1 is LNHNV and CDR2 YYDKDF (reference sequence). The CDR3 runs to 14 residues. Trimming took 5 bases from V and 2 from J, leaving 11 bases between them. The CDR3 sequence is CATSPGSPTDTQYF. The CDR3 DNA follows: TGTGCCACCAGCCCGGGATCCCCCACAGATACGCAGTATTTT. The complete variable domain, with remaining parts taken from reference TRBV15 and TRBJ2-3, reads DAMVIQNPRYQVTQFGKPVTLSCSQTLNHNVMYWYQQKSSQAPKLLFHYYDKDFNNEADTPDNFQSRRPNTSFCFLDIRSPGLGDTAMYLCATSPGSPTDTQYFGPGTRLTVL.

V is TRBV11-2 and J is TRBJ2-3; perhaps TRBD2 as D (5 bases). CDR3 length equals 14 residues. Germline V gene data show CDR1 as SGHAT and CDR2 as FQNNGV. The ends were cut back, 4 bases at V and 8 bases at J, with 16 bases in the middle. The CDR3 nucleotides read TGTGCCAGCAGCTCACCCCGCGGCCGGGGTACGCAGTATTTT. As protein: CASSSPRGRGTQYF.

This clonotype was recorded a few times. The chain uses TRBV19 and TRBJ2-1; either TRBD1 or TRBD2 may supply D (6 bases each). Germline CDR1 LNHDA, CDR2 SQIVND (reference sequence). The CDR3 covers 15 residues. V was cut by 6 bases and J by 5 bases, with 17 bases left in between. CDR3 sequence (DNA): TGTGCCAGTAGCCCGAGGGGGGCTAGGGACAATGAGCAGTTCTTC. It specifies CASSPRGARDNEQFF.

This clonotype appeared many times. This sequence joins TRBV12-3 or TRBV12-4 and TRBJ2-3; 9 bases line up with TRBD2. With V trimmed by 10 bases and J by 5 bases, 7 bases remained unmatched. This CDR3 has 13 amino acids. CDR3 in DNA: TGTGCCATTGCGGGGGGGCAAGAAGATACGCAGTATTTT. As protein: CAIAGGQEDTQYF.

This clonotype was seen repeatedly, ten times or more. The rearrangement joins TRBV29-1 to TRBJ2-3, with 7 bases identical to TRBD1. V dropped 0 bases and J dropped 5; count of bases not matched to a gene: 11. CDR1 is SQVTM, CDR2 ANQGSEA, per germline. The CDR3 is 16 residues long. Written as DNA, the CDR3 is TGCAGCGTTGAAGATCATAGGACAGGACCAGGAGATACGCAGTATTTT. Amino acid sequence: CSVEDHRTGPGDTQYF.

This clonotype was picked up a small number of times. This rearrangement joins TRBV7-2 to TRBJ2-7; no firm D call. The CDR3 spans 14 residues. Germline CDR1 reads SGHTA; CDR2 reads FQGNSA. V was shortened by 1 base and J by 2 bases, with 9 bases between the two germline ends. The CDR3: CASSLVAGTYEQYF. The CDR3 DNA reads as TGTGCCAGCAGCTTAGTGGCAGGCACCTACGAGCAGTACTTC.